This entry is about one T cell receptor beta chain. The antigen is undetermined. V shed 6 bases, J shed 4 bases, and the junction held 5 bases outside the gene matches. The CDR3 loop spans 14 amino acids. Germline V gene data show CDR1 as SGHDT and CDR2 as YYEEEE. This record belongs to a study of shared clonotypes between healthy human individuals. The sorted-subset replicate PCRs were given around 0.2 ug DNA, which is tens of thousands of T cell genomes. Sequenced by immunoSEQ multiplex PCR; TCRdb stores in-frame clones only, minus some. The data show some 2 million clones, over 85% seen once. The naive CD8 population came from CD45RO-negative cells selected for CCR7, without terminally differentiated effector memory CD45RA+ cells. Study findings and constraints: Having only a few donors restricted how much genetic and exposure-history diversity was captured.

The chain recombines TRBV5-6 with TRBJ2-1; TRBD2 matches 9 bases. This receptor was obtained from a man aged 18 to 35 in good health. The sequenced material came from naive CD8+ T cells sorted from blood. Here the CDR3 reads CASMRLAGYNEQFF. Written as DNA, the CDR3 is TGTGCCAGCATGCGGCTAGCGGGGTACAATGAGCAGTTCTTC.